The 22 T cell receptor beta chains presented below share a single source sample, sequenced in a study of T cells in localized non-small cell lung cancer. The table came from immunoSEQ multiplex PCR; TCRdb's copy has only in-frame clones and leaves some out. The table includes some 130,000 clones, around 92% detected once. Source: peripheral blood, taken before any cancer treatment. The receptors here all came from a female donor of 60 years or more with stage I lung adenocarcinoma.

Here the CDR3 DNA reads TGTGCCAGCATTCTTGGGCAGGGTAATGAAAAACTGTTTTTT. Protein product: CASILGQGNEKLFF. The rearrangement joins TRBV6-1 to TRBJ1-4, with D possibly matching TRBD1 (5 bases). Trimming stripped 7 bases from V and 4 bases from J, with 13 bases between. The CDR3 runs to 14 residues. The germline gives CDR1 MNHNS, CDR2 SASEGT.

This sequence joins TRBV25-1 and TRBJ2-3; possible D gene TRBD2, 6 bases. Germline V gene lookup returns CDR1 MGHDK and CDR2 SYGVNS. V gave up 3 bases and J gave up 7 bases, with 20 bases separating them. The CDR3 contains 16 residues. CDR3 loop: CASSDLSREFSNTQYF. CDR3 DNA: TGTGCCAGCAGTGATCTCTCTCGGGAGTTTTCGAATACGCAGTATTTT.

The sample holds one count of this clone. The chain has TRBV29-1 and TRBJ1-1, with TRBD1 identical over 8 bases. Germline V gene sequence: CDR1 SQVTM, CDR2 ANQGSEA. The V segment lost 5 bases and the J segment 5 bases; nucleotides outside the gene matches: 10. This CDR3 spans 14 amino acids. The CDR3 DNA is TGCAGCGTTTGGGCAGGGGGCGAGGGTACTGAAGCTTTCTTT. Translating gives CSVWAGGEGTEAFF.

This sequence joins TRBV2 and TRBJ1-2; TRBD1 aligns across 8 bases. CDR1 is SNHLY, CDR2 FYNNEI, per germline. The ends lost 0 bases at V and 8 bases at J; junction bases unmatched: 11. The CDR3 extends over 16 amino acids. The CDR3 loop is CASSEASPRTGTGYTF. The CDR3 nucleotides read TGTGCCAGCAGTGAAGCCTCCCCGAGGACAGGGACCGGCTACACCTTC.

The chain is built from TRBV19 and TRBJ2-3; 7 bases map to TRBD1. Looked up from germline, CDR1 is LNHDA and CDR2 is SQIVND (reference sequence). With V trimmed by 2 bases and J by 2 bases, 4 bases remained unmatched. The CDR3 is 15 amino acids. The CDR3 sequence: CASSIWQGDTDTQYF. Here the CDR3 DNA reads TGTGCCAGTAGTATATGGCAGGGGGACACAGATACGCAGTATTTT. Full variable domain (rest looked up from reference TRBV19 and TRBJ2-3): DGGITQSPKYLFRKEGQNVTLSCEQNLNHDAMYWYRQDPGQGLRLIYYSQIVNDFQKGDIAEGYSVSREKKESFPLTVTSAQKNPTAFYLCASSIWQGDTDTQYFGPGTRLTVL.

CDR3 in DNA: TGTGCCAGCAGCACCTACCCTCAGGGGCCCCAGTACTTC. Protein product: CASSTYPQGPQYF. This sequence joins TRBV11-3 and TRBJ2-5, with TRBD1 as a possible D gene (6 bases). Germline values: CDR1 SGHNT, CDR2 YENEEA. V was pared by 5 bases and J by 9 bases, with 16 bases between. The CDR3 runs to 13 residues.

This chain links TRBV5-5 with TRBJ2-5, with 10 nucleotides matching TRBD1. The CDR3 spans 17 residues. CDR1 SGHKS and CDR2 YYEKEE come from the germline V gene (reference sequence). V shed 6 bases, J shed 4 bases, and the junction held 15 bases outside the gene matches. In DNA, the CDR3 is TGTGCCAGCACGCGACACTCCGGGGACAGGGGTGTAGAGACCCAGTACTTC. Amino acids: CASTRHSGDRGVETQYF.

This clone was detected only a few times. J is TRBJ2-1 and V is TRBV5-1; 9 nucleotides match TRBD2. The junction had 8 bases not matched to a gene; V was cut back by 4 bases and J by 6 bases. This CDR3 contains 15 residues. The germline CDR1 and CDR2 sequences are SGHRS and YFSETQ. Written as DNA, the CDR3 is TGCGCCAGCAGCGTGGGACTAGCAAGGTTCAATGAGCAGTTCTTC. Protein: CASSVGLARFNEQFF.

The chain carries TRBV5-1 and TRBJ2-1; D might be TRBD2 (5 bases). Trimming left V 1 base short and J 5 bases short, with 22 bases between. Germline V CDR1 and CDR2: SGHRS, YFSETQ. The CDR3 extends over 18 amino acids. The DNA of the CDR3 is TGCGCCAGCAGCTTGCTAGGGAGAGGGAGCGGTTTTAACAATGAGCAGTTCTTC. It codes for CASSLLGRGSGFNNEQFF.

This chain uses TRBV6-1 with TRBJ2-2; TRBD2 is a possible D gene (6 bases). CDR3 length: 15 residues. The V and J ends lost 7 bases and 5 bases respectively, with 17 bases between them. Per the germline V gene, CDR1 is MNHNS and CDR2 is SASEGT. The CDR3 DNA follows: TGTGCCAGCATTACGGCGGCAGGGAGGACCGGGGAGCTGTTTTTT. This codes for CASITAAGRTGELFF.

The V gene is TRBV4-1, the J gene TRBJ2-1; a weak D match, TRBD2 (6 bases). Germline V gene lookup returns CDR1 MGHRA and CDR2 YSYEKL. This CDR3 contains 17 residues. Trimming left V 1 base short and J 0 bases short, with 13 bases between. CDR3 residues: CASSQVMLGSSYNEQFF. The CDR3 DNA sequence: TGCGCCAGCAGCCAAGTGATGCTCGGGAGCTCCTACAATGAGCAGTTCTTC.

The chain carries TRBV6-1 and TRBJ2-1, with D tentatively TRBD2 (6 bases). The length of the CDR3 is 13 residues. V was pared by 2 bases and J by 9 bases, with 11 bases between. Per the germline V gene, CDR1 is MNHNS and CDR2 is SASEGT. The CDR3 is CASSEIRGGEQFF. The CDR3 nucleotides read TGTGCCAGCAGTGAAATTCGGGGAGGTGAGCAGTTCTTC.

The chain joins TRBV18 to TRBJ1-3, with a tentative D call TRBD1 (5 bases). V was cut by 0 bases and J by 1 base, with 13 bases left in between. Germline V gives CDR1 KGHSH, CDR2 LQKENI. This CDR3 is 17 amino acids long. CDR3 sequence reads: CASSPPYQGLSGNTIYF. As DNA, the CDR3 is TGTGCCAGCTCACCACCGTATCAGGGTCTTTCTGGAAACACCATATATTTT. Combining the CDR3 with reference TRBV18 and TRBJ1-3 gives the whole variable domain NAGVMQNPRHLVRRRGQEARLRCSPMKGHSHVYWYRQLPEEGLKFMVYLQKENIIDESGMPKERFSAEFPKEGPSILRIQQVVRGDSAAYFCASSPPYQGLSGNTIYFGEGSWLTVV.

The V gene is TRBV6-1, the J gene TRBJ2-5; D is possibly TRBD1 or TRBD2 (5 bases each). V lost 4 bases and J lost 1, with 7 bases in between. The germline gives CDR1 MNHNS, CDR2 SASEGT. CDR3 length: 13 amino acids. CDR3 nucleotides: TGTGCCAGCAGTGGGGGACCCCAAGAGACCCAGTACTTC. Its translation is CASSGGPQETQYF.

The rearrangement links TRBV7-9 to TRBJ2-7; D is undetermined. CDR3 length: 12 amino acids. Germline CDR1 reads SEHNR; CDR2 reads FQNEAQ (reference sequence). The V and J ends lost 5 bases and 7 bases respectively, with 12 bases between them. The CDR3 DNA follows: TGTGCCAGCAGCGATGGCCGGTGGGAGCAGTACTTC. It specifies CASSDGRWEQYF.

This clone appeared a few times. The rearrangement links TRBV9 to TRBJ2-5; 8 nucleotides align to TRBD2. The germline gives CDR1 SGDLS, CDR2 YYNGEE. CDR3 size: 14 residues. V gave up 4 bases and J gave up 9 bases; unmatched junction bases: 11. The CDR3 region is CASSSGLAGSAQYF. CDR3 sequence (DNA): TGTGCCAGCAGCTCCGGACTAGCAGGGTCGGCCCAGTACTTC.

The CDR3 DNA reads TGTGCCAGCAGCTTAGGAGTTGGGACAGGGTACCAAGAGACCCAGTACTTC. Translation gives CASSLGVGTGYQETQYF. The chain carries TRBV11-2 and TRBJ2-5; 9 nucleotides agree with TRBD1. Germline CDR1 and CDR2: SGHAT and FQNNGV. This CDR3 region has 17 residues. Germline trimming cut 1 base from V and 0 bases from J; bases unmatched to any gene: 6.

The chain has TRBV20-1 and TRBJ2-3; D possibly matches TRBD1 or TRBD2 (5 bases each). V lost 5 bases and J lost 9, with 12 bases in between. In germline, CDR1 is DFQATT, CDR2 SNEGSKA (reference sequence). This CDR3 region has 11 residues. The CDR3 region is CSAGYEGTQYF. The CDR3 DNA reads TGCAGTGCTGGCTATGAGGGGACGCAGTATTTT.

The chain joins TRBV6-5 to TRBJ2-7; D may be TRBD1 (6 bases). CDR1 and CDR2 from the germline V gene are MNHEY and SVGAGI. The length of the CDR3 is 16 residues. The V and J ends lost 2 bases and 5 bases respectively, with 19 bases between them. CDR3 bases: TGTGCCAGCAGTTACAGGAAGGTCGAGGGGACACACGAGCAGTACTTC. Translation: CASSYRKVEGTHEQYF.

This rearrangement joins TRBV7-9 to TRBJ1-2, with D hard to call. CDR1 is SEHNR and CDR2 is FQNEAQ in the germline V gene (reference sequence). The CDR3 covers 13 residues. V was shortened by 0 bases and J by 4 bases, with 6 bases between the two germline ends. This CDR3 reads CASSLAGPYGYTF. CDR3 DNA: TGTGCCAGCAGCTTAGCTGGACCCTATGGCTACACCTTC.

This clone occurred once. This chain links TRBV6-1 with TRBJ2-2, with D perhaps TRBD2 (6 bases). Trimming stripped 2 bases from V and 4 bases from J, with 17 bases between. Looked up from germline, CDR1 is MNHNS and CDR2 is SASEGT. The CDR3 sequence is 17 residues long. In nucleotides, the CDR3 is TGTGCCAGCAGTGAACGGGAGTTGGGACTTGCCACCGGGGAGCTGTTTTTT. The encoded protein is CASSERELGLATGELFF.

The genes are TRBV28 and TRBJ2-7, with 9 bases aligning to TRBD2. Germline CDR1 is MDHEN and CDR2 is SYDVKM. V lost 6 bases, J lost 6 bases, and 9 bases stayed unmatched. The CDR3 consists of 14 residues. The CDR3 is CASSLLAGKGEQYF. CDR3 in DNA: TGTGCCAGCAGCCTCCTAGCGGGAAAAGGCGAGCAGTACTTC.